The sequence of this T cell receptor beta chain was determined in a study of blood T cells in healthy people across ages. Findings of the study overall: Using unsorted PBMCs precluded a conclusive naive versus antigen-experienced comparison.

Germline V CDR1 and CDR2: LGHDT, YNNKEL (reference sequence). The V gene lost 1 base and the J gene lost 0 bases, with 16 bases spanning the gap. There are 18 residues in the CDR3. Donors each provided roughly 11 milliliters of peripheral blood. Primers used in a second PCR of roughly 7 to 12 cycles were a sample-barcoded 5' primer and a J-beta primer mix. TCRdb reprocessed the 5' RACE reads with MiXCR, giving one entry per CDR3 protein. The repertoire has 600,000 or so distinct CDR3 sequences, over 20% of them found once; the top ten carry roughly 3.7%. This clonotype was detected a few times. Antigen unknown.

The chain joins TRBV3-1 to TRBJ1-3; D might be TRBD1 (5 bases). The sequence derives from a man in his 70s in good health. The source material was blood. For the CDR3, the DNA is TGTGCCAGCAGCCAAGGGGACCGGGCCATCCTCTCTGGAAACACCATATATTTT. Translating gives CASSQGDRAILSGNTIYF.